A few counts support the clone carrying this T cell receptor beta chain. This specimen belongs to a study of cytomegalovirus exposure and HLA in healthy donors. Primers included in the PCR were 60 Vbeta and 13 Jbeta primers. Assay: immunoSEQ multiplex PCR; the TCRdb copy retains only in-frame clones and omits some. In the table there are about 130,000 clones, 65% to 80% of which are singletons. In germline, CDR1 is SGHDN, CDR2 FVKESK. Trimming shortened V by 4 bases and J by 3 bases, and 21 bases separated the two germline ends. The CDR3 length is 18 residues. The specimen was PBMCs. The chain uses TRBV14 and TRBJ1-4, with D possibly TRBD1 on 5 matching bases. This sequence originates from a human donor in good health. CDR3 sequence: CASSPLKFKPGPNEKLFF. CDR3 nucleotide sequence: TGTGCCAGCAGCCCATTGAAATTCAAGCCAGGGCCTAATGAAAAACTGTTTTTT.